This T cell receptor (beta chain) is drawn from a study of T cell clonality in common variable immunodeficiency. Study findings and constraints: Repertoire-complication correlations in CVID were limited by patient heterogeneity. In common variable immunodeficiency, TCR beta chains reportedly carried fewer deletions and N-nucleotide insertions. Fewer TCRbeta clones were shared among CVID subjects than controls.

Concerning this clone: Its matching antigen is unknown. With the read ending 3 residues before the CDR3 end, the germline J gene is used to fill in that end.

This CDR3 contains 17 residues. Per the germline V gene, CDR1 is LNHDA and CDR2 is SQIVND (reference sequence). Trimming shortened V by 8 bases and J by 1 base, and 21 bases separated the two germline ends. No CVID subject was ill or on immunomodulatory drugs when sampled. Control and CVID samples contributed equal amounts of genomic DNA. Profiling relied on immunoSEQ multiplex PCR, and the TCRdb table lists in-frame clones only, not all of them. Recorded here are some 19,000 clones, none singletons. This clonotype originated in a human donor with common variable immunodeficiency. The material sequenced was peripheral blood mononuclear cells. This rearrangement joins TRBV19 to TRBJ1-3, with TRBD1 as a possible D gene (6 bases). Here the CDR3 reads CASAVPPDRLSGNTIYF. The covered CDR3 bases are TGTGCCAGTGCGGTTCCACCGGACAGACTATCTGGAAACACC.